This TCR beta chain was retrieved from a study of blood T cell repertoires in COVID-19 (TCRdb year 2020). With regard to the full study: The collaborator samples originated in the United States, Italy and Spain and spanned the acute and convalescent phases of COVID-19. The material from the prospective study consisted of cDNA or gDNA derived from T cells, B-cell-depleted T cells, or PBMCs. Subjects who had been exposed to COVID-19, were actively infected with it, or had recovered from it provided the deeply sampled blood TCRbeta repertoires that made up the dataset. The repertoires were released in a freely available public database meant as a resource for research on the immune response to SARS-CoV-2. Samples came from the ongoing ImmuneRACE study (first 160 participants) plus 1,254 subjects from 6 global collaborators. Sample metadata almost always included a de-identified subject ID, COVID-19 status, age in years and sex. Where available, HLA class I and class II types were taken from metadata supplied by the sample provider and were not determined by assay-based typing. What the work shows at the level of the full study, not this receptor alone: Clinical and demographic metadata were provided uncurated, with the amount varying by source and participant.

TCRbeta CDR3 regions were amplified from genomic DNA by means of the immunoSEQ Assay, a bias-controlled multiplex PCR. Per the original workflow: The number of nucleated cells in each sample was estimated from the amplification of reference gene primers within the assay. To quantify the absolute abundance of each unique TCRbeta CDR3 rearrangement, sequence reads were collapsed and filtered. For each sample, productive Simpson clonality was calculated as the square root of Simpson's diversity index over productive rearrangements. TCRdb provides this immuneACCESS table in a form limited to in-frame rearrangements. Some clones are lacking; in checked studies, under half of them reflect an unresolved V gene, and why the rest are absent is not known. That table supplies the V and J calls and clone size; D and trimming were determined from the DNA. The sample table contains roughly 140,000 clones; only one count was recorded for 80% to 90% of them. Around 7.7% of the sample is held by the ten biggest clonotypes.

This clone was seen a few times. Its antigen is still unknown. No much larger clone exists at a distance of one base, and base qualities are not known. Other DNA variants within this sample encode the same CDR3. From the cysteine up to the phenylalanine, the CDR3 has a length of 14 residues. The only DNA kept is the CDR3, 42 bases in frame from the first base. The germline V gene sets CDR1 to SGDLS and CDR2 to YYNGEE. V is reduced by 0 bases and J by 1 base, leaving a spacing of 5 bases between them. Participants in the prospective study were aged about 18 to 90 years, lived in 24 United States geographic areas, and enrolled through a virtual design. To assign participants to cohorts, the prospective study relied on clinical history that participants themselves reported in a screening survey and a study questionnaire. Recovered participants in ImmuneRACE Cohort 3 were defined by two consecutive negative NP/OP PCR tests, clearance by a healthcare professional, or resolution of symptoms. Mobile phlebotomists in the prospective study collected whole blood, serum and a nasopharyngeal or oropharyngeal swab from every participant. Participants in the prospective study had the option to provide additional blood draws and questionnaires over a 2-month period. Blood samples from the prospective study were shipped frozen or at room temperature prior to DNA extraction.

The TCR was taken from a man aged 50-59 years who had recovered from COVID-19. The rearranged segments are TRBV9 and TRBJ1-5; the D gene lacks a confident call. The sequenced material came from PBMCs or T cells enriched from blood (not recorded which). In nucleotides, the sequence is TGTGCCAGCAGCGTAGACGGGAGCAATCAGCCCCAGCATTTT. Its translation reads: CASSVDGSNQPQHF.